This T cell receptor (beta chain) was documented in a study of early T cells in non-severe SARS-CoV-2 infection. This clonotype has at least ten counts. Germline V lookup: CDR1 DFQATT, CDR2 SNEGSKA (reference sequence). Trimming removed 3 bases at V and 5 bases at J, with 11 bases between. The CDR3 is 13 amino acids. TCRdb independently ran MiXCR on the 5' RACE reads; one entry per CDR3 protein. The sample lists some 48,000 distinct CDR3 sequences, about 7.8% occurring once. This sequence joins TRBV20-1 and TRBJ1-5; no reliable D call. This clonotype originated in an adult who was a healthcare worker with PCR-confirmed SARS-CoV-2 infection or an uninfected control (not recorded which). The sample comprised whole blood. Here the CDR3 reads CSARVGKDQPQHF. The CDR3 coding sequence is TGCAGTGCTAGGGTAGGGAAGGATCAGCCCCAGCATTTT.